Below, 5 T cell receptor beta chains from the same sample are listed, as sequenced in a study of T-cell memory formation after mild COVID-19. TCRdb redid the calling of the 5' RACE reads with MiXCR, one entry per CDR3 protein. The sample carries a few hundred thousand distinct CDR3 sequences, just under 20% recorded once. The source material was PBMCs or a T cell subset sorted from them (not recorded which). The receptors stem from a man younger than 35 who had mild COVID-19 (a few samples of this study predate the infection). Cell type and time point are not known.

This clonotype came up many times. The chain has TRBV5-1 and TRBJ1-6; D unresolved. This CDR3 contains 15 residues. Trimming shortened V by 1 base and J by 5 bases, and 10 bases separated the two germline ends. The germline gives CDR1 SGHRS, CDR2 YFSETQ. The DNA of the CDR3 is TGCGCCAGCAGCTTGCAAGGCCCTGATAATTCACCCCTCCACTTT. It yields the protein CASSLQGPDNSPLHF.

The J gene is TRBJ2-1, the V gene TRBV5-1; TRBD2 might be the D (6 bases). From germline, CDR1 is SGHRS and CDR2 YFSETQ. V gave up 0 bases and J gave up 8 bases, with 18 bases separating them. The CDR3 runs 16 residues. Written as DNA, the CDR3 is TGCGCCAGCAGCTTGGGGACACGGGGGTCGTCCGATGAGCAGTTCTTC. Encoded protein: CASSLGTRGSSDEQFF.

This clonotype turned up a few times. The chain carries TRBV4-3 and TRBJ2-5; 8 bases map to TRBD1. Germline assignment: CDR1 LGHNA and CDR2 YSLEER. With V trimmed by 0 bases and J by 4 bases, 7 bases remained unmatched. CDR3 length: 16 amino acids. Written as DNA, the CDR3 is TGCGCCAGCAGCCAAGATAGGACAGGGATTGCAGAGACCCAGTACTTC. Translation gives CASSQDRTGIAETQYF.

This clonotype appeared a few times. The CDR3 sequence is CASSSIRGRTGELFF. The CDR3 bases are TGTGCCAGCAGTTCTATCAGGGGGCGCACCGGGGAGCTGTTTTTT. The genes are TRBV12-3 or TRBV12-4 and TRBJ2-2, with 8 positions matching TRBD1. Unmatched junction bases numbered 5, after V lost 4 bases and J lost 4 bases. The CDR3 is made up of 15 amino acids.

The chain couples TRBV6-5 to TRBJ2-3, with D possibly being TRBD2 (6 bases). The CDR3 has 14 amino acids. Trimming took 0 bases from V and 5 from J, leaving 9 bases between them. Germline-derived CDR1 and CDR2 are MNHEY and SVGAGI. CDR3 bases: TGTGCCAGCAGTTACTCGGGGGGTAAAGATACGCAGTATTTT. The encoded protein is CASSYSGGKDTQYF.